The TCR beta chain under discussion was sequenced for a study of blood T cell repertoires in COVID-19. The wider study: Samples taken during acute and convalescent COVID-19 were collected in the United States, Italy and Spain. In each case, the material was cDNA or gDNA derived from T cells, B-cell-depleted T cells, or PBMCs.

This clone appeared a few times. The CDR3 spans 14 residues. V gave up 7 bases and J gave up 6 bases; unmatched junction bases: 9. Germline V gene data show CDR1 as LNHDA and CDR2 as SQIVND (reference sequence). As processed by the authors: How many nucleated cells were present was estimated from reference gene primer amplification. Clones were read by immunoSEQ multiplex PCR, and TCRdb kept only the in-frame ones, dropping some. That table supplies the V and J calls and clone size; D and trimming were determined from the DNA. Here the sample spans over 250,000 clones, over 75% being singletons. The specimen sequenced was peripheral blood. The chain recombines TRBV19 with TRBJ1-5, with 7 bases fitting TRBD1. This sequence was found in a young woman with acute or convalescent COVID-19. CDR3 nucleotides: TGTGCCAGTAACAACCGACAGGGTAGTCAGCCCCAGCATTTT. Amino acids: CASNNRQGSQPQHF.